The rows below give T cell receptor beta chains drawn from one sample of a study of CD8+ T cells in alopecia areata. TCRdb's table, derived via immunoSEQ multiplex PCR, lists solely in-frame clones and lacks some. Of fewer than 150,000 clones in the sample, roughly four fifths were seen once. The material was CD8+ T cells sorted from blood, obtained at week 4, from a patient treated with tofacitinib. Source of these receptors: a human donor with alopecia areata. The CDR3 runs from the conserved cysteine through the conserved F or W.

j_call	v_call	cdr3_aa
TRBJ1-5	TRBV6-5	CASKQDLRNQPQHF
TRBJ2-5	TRBV27	CASSLFGGRIETQYF
TRBJ2-5	TRBV27	CASRGNPAIQETQYF
TRBJ2-7	TRBV10-3	CAISGYRYEQYF
TRBJ2-3	TRBV5-1	CASSLLASPDTQYF
TRBJ1-5	TRBV7-6	CASSSQLAGTNSNQPQHF
TRBJ1-4	TRBV7-8	CASSLRGFATNEKLFF
NA	TRBV29-1	CSVEARGGSYEQYF
TRBJ2-3	TRBV6-5	CASSYSRSQYF
TRBJ2-1	TRBV14	CASSLSGGNEQFF